The rows below give T cell receptor beta chains drawn from one sample of a study of blood T cell repertoires in COVID-19. Sequencing was performed with immunoSEQ multiplex PCR; in TCRdb, only in-frame clones are kept and a portion is missing. The sample carries some 190,000 clones, approximately 85% recorded once. Sequences were obtained from peripheral blood. These TCRs come from a man aged 80 or over with COVID-19, enrolled during active disease. The CDR3 runs from the conserved cysteine through the conserved F or W. Clone size is stated in some rows and not others, as once, few, many or a class when expanded.

abundance,v_gene,CDR3aa
-,TRBV4-2,CASSRGGYNEQFF
-,TRBV18,CASSPRDRAQETQYF
once,TRBV9,CASSARGQILTNTGELFF
-,TRBV2,CASSAGTNYGYTF
-,TRBV15,CATSNSVRSTTNEKLFF
once,TRBV9,CASSFPGDSQETQYF
-,TRBV18,CASSRGTGGLAFF
-,TRBV7-2,CASSWIRGLGGSPLHF
-,TRBV5-4,CASSRRTGAYNEQFF
-,TRBV7-2,CASSFRDRAYEQYF
-,TRBV5-1,CASSLPGGGETQYF
-,TRBV27,CASTKTGTGDLTF
-,TRBV12-3/TRBV12-4,CASSLSVFGELFF
-,TRBV7-9,CASSSQGNAEAFF
-,TRBV6-1,CASSERTGARNYGYTF
-,TRBV7-2,CASSSRRNNQPQHF
-,TRBV13,CASSLGGQLYEQYF
-,TRBV27,CASGGTSGGETQYF
-,TRBV6-5,CASRSGLSTDTQYF
-,TRBV19,CASSRGQASTEAFF
once,TRBV10-3,CAISEGGRTSYGYTF
-,TRBV4-1,CASSQEGLGLGRNTEAFF